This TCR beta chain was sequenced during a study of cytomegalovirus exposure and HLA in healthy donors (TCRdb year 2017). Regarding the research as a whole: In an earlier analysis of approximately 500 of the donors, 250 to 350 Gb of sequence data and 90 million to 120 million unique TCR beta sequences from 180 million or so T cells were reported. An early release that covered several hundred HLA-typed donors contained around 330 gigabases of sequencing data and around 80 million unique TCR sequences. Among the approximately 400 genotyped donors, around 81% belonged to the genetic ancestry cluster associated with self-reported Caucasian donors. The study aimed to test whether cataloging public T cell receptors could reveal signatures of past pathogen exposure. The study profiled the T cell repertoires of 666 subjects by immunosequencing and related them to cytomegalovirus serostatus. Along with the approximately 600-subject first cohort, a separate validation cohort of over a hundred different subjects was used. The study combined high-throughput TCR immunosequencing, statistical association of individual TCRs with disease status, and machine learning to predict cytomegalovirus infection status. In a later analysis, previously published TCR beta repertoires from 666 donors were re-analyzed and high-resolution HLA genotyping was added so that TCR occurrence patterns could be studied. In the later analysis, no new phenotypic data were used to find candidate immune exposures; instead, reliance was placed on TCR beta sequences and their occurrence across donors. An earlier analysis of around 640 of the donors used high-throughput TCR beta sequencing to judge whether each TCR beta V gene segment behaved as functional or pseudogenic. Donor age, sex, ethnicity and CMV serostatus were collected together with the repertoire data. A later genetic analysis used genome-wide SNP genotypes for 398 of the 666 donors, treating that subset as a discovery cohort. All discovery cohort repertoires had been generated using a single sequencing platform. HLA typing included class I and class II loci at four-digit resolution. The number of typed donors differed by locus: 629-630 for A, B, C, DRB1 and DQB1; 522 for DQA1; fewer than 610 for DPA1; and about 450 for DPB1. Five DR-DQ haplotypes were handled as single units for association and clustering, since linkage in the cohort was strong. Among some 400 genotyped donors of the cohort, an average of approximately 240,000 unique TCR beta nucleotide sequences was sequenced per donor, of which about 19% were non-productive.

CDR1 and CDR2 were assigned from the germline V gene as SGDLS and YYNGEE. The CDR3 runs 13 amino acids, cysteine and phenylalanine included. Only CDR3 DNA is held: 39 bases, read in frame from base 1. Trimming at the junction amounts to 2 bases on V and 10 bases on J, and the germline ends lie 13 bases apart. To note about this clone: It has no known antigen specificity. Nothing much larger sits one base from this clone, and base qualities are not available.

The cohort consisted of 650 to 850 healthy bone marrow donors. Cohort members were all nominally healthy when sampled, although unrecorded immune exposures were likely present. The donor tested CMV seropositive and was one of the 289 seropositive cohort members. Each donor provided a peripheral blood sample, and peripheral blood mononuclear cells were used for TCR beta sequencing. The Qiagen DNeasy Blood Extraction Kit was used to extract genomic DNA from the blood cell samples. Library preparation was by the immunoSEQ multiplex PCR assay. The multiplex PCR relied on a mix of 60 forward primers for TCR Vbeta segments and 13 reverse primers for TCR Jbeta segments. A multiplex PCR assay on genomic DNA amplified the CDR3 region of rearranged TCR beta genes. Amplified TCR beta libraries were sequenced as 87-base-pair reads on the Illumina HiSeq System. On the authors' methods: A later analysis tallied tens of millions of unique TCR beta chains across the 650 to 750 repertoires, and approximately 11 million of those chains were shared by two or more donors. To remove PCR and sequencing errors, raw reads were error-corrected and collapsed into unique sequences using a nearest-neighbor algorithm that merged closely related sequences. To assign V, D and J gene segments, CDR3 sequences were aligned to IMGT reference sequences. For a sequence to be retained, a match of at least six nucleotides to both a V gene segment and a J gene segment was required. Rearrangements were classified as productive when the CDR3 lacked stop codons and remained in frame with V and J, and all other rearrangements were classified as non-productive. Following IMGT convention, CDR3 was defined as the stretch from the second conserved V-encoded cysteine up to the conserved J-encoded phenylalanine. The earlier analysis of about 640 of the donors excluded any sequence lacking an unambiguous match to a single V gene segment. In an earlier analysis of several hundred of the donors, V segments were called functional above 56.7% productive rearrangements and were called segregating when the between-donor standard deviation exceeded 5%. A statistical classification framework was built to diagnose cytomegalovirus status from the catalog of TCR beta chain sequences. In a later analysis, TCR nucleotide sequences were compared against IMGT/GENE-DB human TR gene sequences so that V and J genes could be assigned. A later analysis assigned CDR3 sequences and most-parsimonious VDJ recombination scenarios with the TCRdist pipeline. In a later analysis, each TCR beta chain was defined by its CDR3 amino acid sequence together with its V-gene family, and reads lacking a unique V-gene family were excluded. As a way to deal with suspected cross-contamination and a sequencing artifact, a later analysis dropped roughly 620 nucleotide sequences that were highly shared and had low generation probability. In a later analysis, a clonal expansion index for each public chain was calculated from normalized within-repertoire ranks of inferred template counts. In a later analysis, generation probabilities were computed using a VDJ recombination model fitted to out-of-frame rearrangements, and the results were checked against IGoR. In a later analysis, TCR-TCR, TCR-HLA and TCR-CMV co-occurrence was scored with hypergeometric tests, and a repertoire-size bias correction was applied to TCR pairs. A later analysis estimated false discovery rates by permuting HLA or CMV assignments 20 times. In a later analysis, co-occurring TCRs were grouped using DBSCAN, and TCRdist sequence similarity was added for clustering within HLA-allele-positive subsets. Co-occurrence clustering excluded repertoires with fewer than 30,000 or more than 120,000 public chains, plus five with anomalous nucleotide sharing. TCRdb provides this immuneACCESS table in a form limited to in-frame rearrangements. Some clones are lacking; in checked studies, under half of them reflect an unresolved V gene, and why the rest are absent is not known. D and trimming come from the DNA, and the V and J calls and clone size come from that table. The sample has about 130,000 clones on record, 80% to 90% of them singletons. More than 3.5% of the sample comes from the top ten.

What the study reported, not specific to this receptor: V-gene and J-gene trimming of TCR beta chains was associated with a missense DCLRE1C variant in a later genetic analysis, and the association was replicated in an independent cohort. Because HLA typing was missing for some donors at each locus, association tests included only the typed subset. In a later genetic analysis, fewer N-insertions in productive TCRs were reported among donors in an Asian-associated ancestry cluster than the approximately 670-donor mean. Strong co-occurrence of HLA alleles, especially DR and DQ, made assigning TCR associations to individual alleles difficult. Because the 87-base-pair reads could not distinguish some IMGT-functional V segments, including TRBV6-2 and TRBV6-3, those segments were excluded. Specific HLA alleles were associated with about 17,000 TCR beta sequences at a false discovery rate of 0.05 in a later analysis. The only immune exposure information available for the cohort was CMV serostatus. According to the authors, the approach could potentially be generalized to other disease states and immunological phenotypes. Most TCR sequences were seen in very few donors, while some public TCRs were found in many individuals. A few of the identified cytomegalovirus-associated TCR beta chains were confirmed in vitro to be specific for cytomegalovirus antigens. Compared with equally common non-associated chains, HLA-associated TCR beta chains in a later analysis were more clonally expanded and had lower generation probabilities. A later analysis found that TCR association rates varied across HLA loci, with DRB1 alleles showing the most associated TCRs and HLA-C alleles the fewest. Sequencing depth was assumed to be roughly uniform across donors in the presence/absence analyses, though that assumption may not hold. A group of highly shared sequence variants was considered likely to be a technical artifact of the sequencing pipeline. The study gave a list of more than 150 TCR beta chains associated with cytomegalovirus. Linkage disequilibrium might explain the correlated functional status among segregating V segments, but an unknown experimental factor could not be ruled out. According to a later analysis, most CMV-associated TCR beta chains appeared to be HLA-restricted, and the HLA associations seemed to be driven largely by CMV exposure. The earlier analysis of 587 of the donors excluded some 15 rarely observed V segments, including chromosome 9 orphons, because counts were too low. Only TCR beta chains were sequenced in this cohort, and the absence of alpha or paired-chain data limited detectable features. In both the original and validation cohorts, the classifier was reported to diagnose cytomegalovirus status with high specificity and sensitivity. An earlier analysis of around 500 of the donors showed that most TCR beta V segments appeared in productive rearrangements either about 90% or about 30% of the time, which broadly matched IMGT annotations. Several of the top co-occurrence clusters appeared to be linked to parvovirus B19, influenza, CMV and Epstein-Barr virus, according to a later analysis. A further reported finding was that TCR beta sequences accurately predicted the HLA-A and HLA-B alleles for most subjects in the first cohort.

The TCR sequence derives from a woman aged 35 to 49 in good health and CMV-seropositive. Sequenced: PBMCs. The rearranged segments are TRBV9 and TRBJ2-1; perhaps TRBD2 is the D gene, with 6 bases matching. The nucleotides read TGTGCCAGCAGCGTCACGGGAGAACAGGAGCAGTTCTTC. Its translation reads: CASSVTGEQEQFF. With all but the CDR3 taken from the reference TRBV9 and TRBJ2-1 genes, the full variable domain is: DSGVTQTPKHLITATGQRVTLRCSPRSGDLSVYWYQQSLDQGLQFLIQYYNGEERAKGNILERFSAQQFPDLHSELNLSSLELGDSALYFCASSVTGEQEQFFGPGTRLTVL.